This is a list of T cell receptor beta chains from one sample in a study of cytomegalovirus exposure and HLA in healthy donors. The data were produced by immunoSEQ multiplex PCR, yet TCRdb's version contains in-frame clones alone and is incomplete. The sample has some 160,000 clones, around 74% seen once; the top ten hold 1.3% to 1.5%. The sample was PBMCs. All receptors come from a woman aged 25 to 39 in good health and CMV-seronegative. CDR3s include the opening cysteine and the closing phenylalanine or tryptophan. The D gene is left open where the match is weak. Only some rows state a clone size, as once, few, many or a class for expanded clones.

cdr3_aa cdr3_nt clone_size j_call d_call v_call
CASSERGASYEQYF TGTGCCAGCAGCGAGCGGGGGGCCTCCTACGAGCAGTACTTC - TRBJ2-7 TRBD2 TRBV5-4
CASSLSSQGTNSPLHF TGTGCCAGCAGCTTAAGTTCCCAGGGGACTAATTCACCCCTCCACTTT few TRBJ1-6 - TRBV7-6
CASSSQTQGNTEAFF TGTGCCAGCAGCTCCCAAACACAGGGTAACACTGAAGCTTTCTTT once TRBJ1-1 - TRBV9
CASIQGAGNQPQHF TGTGCCAGTATACAGGGGGCAGGCAATCAGCCCCAGCATTTT - TRBJ1-5 TRBD1 TRBV6-4
CASEGRTDEKLFF TGTGCCAGCGAAGGAAGGACAGACGAAAAACTGTTTTTT - TRBJ1-4 - TRBV5-6
CSVRTYNEQFF TGCAGCGTGCGGACCTACAATGAGCAGTTCTTC - TRBJ2-1 - TRBV29-1
CASSSPARGEQFF TGTGCCAGCAGCTCTCCAGCGCGTGGTGAGCAGTTCTTC once TRBJ2-1 - TRBV5-6
CASSQSGTGKEKLFF TGTGCCAGCAGCCAAAGCGGGACAGGGAAGGAAAAACTGTTTTTT - TRBJ1-4 TRBD1 TRBV14
CASSRQVSYEQYF TGTGCCAGCAGTCGACAGGTTTCCTACGAGCAGTACTTC - TRBJ2-7 - TRBV6-1
CASSVDIAGVTNNEQFF TGTGCCAGCAGCGTAGATATAGCGGGGGTCACCAACAATGAGCAGTTCTTC - TRBJ2-1 TRBD2 TRBV9
CASSRIGGHTEAFF TGTGCCAGCAGCCGCATAGGAGGGCACACTGAAGCTTTCTTT - TRBJ1-1 - TRBV6-5
CASSVQGTEAFF TGTGCCAGCAGTGTTCAGGGGACTGAAGCTTTCTTT - TRBJ1-1 - TRBV5-4
CASRSSGGYTGELFF TGTGCCAGCAGATCTAGCGGGGGTTACACCGGGGAGCTGTTTTTT - TRBJ2-2 TRBD2 TRBV7-9
CAISYSSTEAFF TGTGCCATCAGCTATTCGAGTACTGAAGCTTTCTTT - TRBJ1-1 - TRBV10-3
CAWSVRGISNQPQHF TGTGCCTGGAGTGTACGGGGGATTAGCAATCAGCCCCAGCATTTT once TRBJ1-5 - TRBV30
CASSFTTGSNSPLHF TGTGCCAGCAGCTTCACGACAGGATCCAATTCACCCCTCCACTTT - TRBJ1-6 - TRBV7-3
CSTSDRARETQYF TGCAGCACGTCGGACAGGGCCCGAGAGACCCAGTACTTC - TRBJ2-5 TRBD1 TRBV29-1
CASSPQGTYEQYF TGTGCCAGCAGCCCACAGGGAACCTACGAGCAGTACTTC few TRBJ2-7 - TRBV6-6
CASSVGMRRESPLHF TGTGCCAGCAGCGTAGGTATGCGTCGGGAGTCACCCCTCCACTTT - TRBJ1-6 - TRBV9
CAIRAGAVYNEQFF TGTGCCATCAGGGCGGGGGCCGTCTACAATGAGCAGTTCTTC - TRBJ2-1 - TRBV10-3
CASSLGTGSGNTIYF TGCGCCAGCAGCTTGGGGACAGGTTCTGGAAACACCATATATTTT once TRBJ1-3 TRBD1 TRBV5-1
CASSWGQGLGVGYTF TGTGCCAGCAGTTGGGGACAGGGTCTCGGGGTTGGCTACACCTTC - TRBJ1-2 TRBD1 TRBV6-5
CASSSTGNTEAFF TGCGCCAGCAGCTCGACAGGGAACACTGAAGCTTTCTTT - TRBJ1-1 - TRBV5-1
CASSGQLNEKLFF TGTGCCAGCAGTGGACAGCTTAATGAAAAACTGTTTTTT - TRBJ1-4 - TRBV6-5
CASSPSQIYNEQFF TGTGCCAGCTCACCATCACAGATATACAATGAGCAGTTCTTC - TRBJ2-1 - TRBV18
CAISGYGVDGYTF TGTGCCATCAGTGGGTACGGGGTTGATGGCTACACCTTC - TRBJ1-2 - TRBV10-3
CASSLAVPGQGVYQETQYF TGTGCCAGCAGTCTGGCAGTTCCGGGACAGGGGGTGTACCAAGAGACCCAGTACTTC - TRBJ2-5 TRBD1 TRBV28
CASSLPMTDLNTEAFF TGTGCCAGCAGTCTACCAATGACAGATCTGAACACTGAAGCTTTCTTT - TRBJ1-1 - TRBV28
CASSLAGGRNEQFF TGTGCCAGCAGCTTAGCGGGGGGGAGGAATGAGCAGTTCTTC once TRBJ2-1 TRBD2 TRBV7-3
CASSAGHFGWSEAFF TGCGCCAGCAGCGCCGGACATTTTGGGTGGTCTGAAGCTTTCTTT - TRBJ1-1 - TRBV5-1
CASSQGRISRDNEQFF TGCGCCAGCAGCCAAGGGCGGATTAGTCGAGACAATGAGCAGTTCTTC - TRBJ2-1 - TRBV4-1
CASSHRQGGEAFF TGTGCCAGCAGCCATAGACAGGGAGGCGAGGCTTTCTTT - TRBJ1-1 TRBD1 TRBV2